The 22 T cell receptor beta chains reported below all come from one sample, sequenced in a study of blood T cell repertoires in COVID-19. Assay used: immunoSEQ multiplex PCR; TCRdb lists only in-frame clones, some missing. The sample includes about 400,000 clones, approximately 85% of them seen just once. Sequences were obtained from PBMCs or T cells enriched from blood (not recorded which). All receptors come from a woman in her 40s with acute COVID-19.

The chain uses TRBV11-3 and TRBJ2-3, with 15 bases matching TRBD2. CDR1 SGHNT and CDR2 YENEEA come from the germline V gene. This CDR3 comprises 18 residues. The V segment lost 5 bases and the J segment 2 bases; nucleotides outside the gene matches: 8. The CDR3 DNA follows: TGTGCCAGCAGCCCGGGACTAGCGGGGGGCTCGTACACAGATACGCAGTATTTT. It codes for CASSPGLAGGSYTDTQYF.

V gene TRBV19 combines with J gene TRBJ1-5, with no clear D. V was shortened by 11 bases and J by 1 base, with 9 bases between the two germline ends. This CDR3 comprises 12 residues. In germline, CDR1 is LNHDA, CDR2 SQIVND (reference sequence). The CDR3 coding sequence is TGTGCCCAAAACAGAAGCAATCAGCCCCAGCATTTT. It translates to CAQNRSNQPQHF.

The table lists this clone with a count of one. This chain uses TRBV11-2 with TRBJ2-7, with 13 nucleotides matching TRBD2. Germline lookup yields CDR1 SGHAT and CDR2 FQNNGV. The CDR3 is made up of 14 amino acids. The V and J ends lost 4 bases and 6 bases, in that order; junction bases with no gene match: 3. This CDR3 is CASSSGTSGAEQYF. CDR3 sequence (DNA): TGTGCCAGCAGCTCCGGGACTAGCGGGGCCGAGCAGTACTTC.

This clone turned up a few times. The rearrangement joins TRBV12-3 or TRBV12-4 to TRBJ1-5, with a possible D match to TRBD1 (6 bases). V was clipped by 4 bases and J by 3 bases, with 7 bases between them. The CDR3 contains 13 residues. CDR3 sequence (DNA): TGTGCCAGCAGTTACAGGGACAATCAGCCCCAGCATTTT. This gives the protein CASSYRDNQPQHF.

The chain's CDR3 is CASSFRGPYDSNQPQHF. The CDR3 DNA reads TGTGCCAGCAGCTTTAGGGGGCCCTACGATAGCAATCAGCCCCAGCATTTT. The J gene is TRBJ1-5, the V gene TRBV7-8; 7 bases match TRBD1. The J segment lost 0 bases and the V segment lost 3 bases, leaving 8 bases of the junction unmatched. CDR1 and CDR2 (germline): SGHVS, FQNEAQ. This CDR3 has 17 amino acids.

The CDR3 bases are TGTGCCAGCAGCTTGGCGGCGGGGTCCTACGAGCAGTACTTC. Encoded protein: CASSLAAGSYEQYF. The V and J genes are TRBV5-6 and TRBJ2-7, with D possibly matching TRBD2 (6 bases). V lost 0 bases and J 1 base, leaving 8 bases between the germline ends. The CDR3 has 14 residues. Germline lookup yields CDR1 SGHDT and CDR2 YYEEEE.

The CDR3 region is CASSRQGNTGELFF. The CDR3 DNA sequence: TGTGCCAGCAGTCGACAGGGTAACACCGGGGAGCTGTTTTTT. This sequence joins TRBV5-5 and TRBJ2-2; 7 nucleotides line up with TRBD1. The CDR3 consists of 14 residues. Trimming at V came to 5 bases and at J to 2 bases, leaving 3 bases not matched to a gene. CDR1 SGHKS and CDR2 YYEKEE come from the germline V gene (reference sequence). Supplemented by reference TRBV5-5 and TRBJ2-2, the full variable domain reads DAGVTQSPTHLIKTRGQQVTLRCSPISGHKSVSWYQQVLGQGPQFIFQYYEKEERGRGNFPDRFSARQFPNYSSELNVNALLLGDSALYLCASSRQGNTGELFFGEGSRLTVL.

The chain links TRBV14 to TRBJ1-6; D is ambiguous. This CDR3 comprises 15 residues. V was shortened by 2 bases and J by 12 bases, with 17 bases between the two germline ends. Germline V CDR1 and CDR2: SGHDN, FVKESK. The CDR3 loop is CASSQQTGMEKPLHF. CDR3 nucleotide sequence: TGTGCCAGCAGCCAACAAACCGGGATGGAGAAACCCCTCCACTTT.

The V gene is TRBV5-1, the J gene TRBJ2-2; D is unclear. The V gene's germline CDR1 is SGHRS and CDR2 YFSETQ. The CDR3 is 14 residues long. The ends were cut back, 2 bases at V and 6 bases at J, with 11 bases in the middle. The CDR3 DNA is TGCGCCAGCAGCTTCTCCCTAAACGCCGGGGAGCTGTTTTTT. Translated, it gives CASSFSLNAGELFF.

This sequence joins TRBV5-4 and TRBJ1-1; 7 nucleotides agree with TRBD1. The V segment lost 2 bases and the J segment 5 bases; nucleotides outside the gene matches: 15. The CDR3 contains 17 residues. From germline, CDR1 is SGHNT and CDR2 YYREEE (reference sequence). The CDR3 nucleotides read TGTGCCAGCAGCTTTATGAGGGGGTTGAGGGGGCGGACTGAAGCTTTCTTT. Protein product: CASSFMRGLRGRTEAFF.

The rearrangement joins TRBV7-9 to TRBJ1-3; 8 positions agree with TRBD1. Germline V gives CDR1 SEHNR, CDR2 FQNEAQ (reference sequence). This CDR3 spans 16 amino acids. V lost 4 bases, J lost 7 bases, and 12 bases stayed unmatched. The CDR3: CASSSGGQGDSNTIYF. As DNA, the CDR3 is TGTGCCAGCAGCTCGGGCGGACAGGGAGATTCTAACACCATATATTTT.

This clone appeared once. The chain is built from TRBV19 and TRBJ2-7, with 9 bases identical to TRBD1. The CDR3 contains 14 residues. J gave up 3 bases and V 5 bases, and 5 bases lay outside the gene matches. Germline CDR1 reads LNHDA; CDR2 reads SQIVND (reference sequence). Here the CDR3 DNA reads TGTGCCAGTAGTGATGGACAGGGGAGCTACGAGCAGTACTTC. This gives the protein CASSDGQGSYEQYF.

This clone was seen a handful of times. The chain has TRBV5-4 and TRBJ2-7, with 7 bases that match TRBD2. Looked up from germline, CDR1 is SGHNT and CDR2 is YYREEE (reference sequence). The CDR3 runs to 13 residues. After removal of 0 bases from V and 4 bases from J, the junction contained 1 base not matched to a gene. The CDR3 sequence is CASSLVGGYEQYF. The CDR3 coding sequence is TGTGCCAGCAGCTTGGTGGGGGGGTACGAGCAGTACTTC.

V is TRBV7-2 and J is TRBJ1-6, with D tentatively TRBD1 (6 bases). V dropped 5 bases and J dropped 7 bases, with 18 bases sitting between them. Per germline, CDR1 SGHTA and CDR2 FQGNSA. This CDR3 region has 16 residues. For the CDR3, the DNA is TGTGCCAGCAGCCAGATTTGGGGGGGCTCGAATTCACCCCTCCACTTT. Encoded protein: CASSQIWGGSNSPLHF. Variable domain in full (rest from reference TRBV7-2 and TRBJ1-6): GAGVSQSPSNKVTEKGKDVELRCDPISGHTALYWYRQSLGQGLEFLIYFQGNSAPDKSGLPSDRFSAERTGGSVSTLTIQRTQQEDSAVYLCASSQIWGGSNSPLHFGNGTRLTVT.

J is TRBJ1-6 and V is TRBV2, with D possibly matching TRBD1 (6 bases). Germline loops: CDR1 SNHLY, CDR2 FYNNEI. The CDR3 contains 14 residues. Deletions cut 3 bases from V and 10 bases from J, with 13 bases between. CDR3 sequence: CASSEAGDRSPLHF. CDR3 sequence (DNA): TGTGCCAGCAGTGAGGCAGGGGATAGGTCACCCCTCCACTTT.

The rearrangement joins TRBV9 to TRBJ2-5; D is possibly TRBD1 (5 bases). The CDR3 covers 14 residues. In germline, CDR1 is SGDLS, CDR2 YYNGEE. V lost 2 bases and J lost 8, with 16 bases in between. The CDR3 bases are TGTGCCAGCAGCGTCGCAGGGCAGGTCGAAACCCAGTACTTC. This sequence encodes CASSVAGQVETQYF.

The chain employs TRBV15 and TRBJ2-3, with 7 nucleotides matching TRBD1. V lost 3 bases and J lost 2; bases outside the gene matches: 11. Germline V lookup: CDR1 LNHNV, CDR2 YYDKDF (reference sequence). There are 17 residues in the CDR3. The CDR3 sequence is CATSRGSWTGNTDTQYF. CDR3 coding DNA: TGTGCCACCAGCAGGGGGAGTTGGACAGGCAACACAGATACGCAGTATTTT.

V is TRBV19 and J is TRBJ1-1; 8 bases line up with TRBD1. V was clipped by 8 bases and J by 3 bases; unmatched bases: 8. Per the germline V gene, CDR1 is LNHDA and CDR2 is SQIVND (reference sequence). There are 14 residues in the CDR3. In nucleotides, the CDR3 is TGTGCCAGTCGGTACACAGGGGGACACACTGAAGCTTTCTTT. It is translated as CASRYTGGHTEAFF.

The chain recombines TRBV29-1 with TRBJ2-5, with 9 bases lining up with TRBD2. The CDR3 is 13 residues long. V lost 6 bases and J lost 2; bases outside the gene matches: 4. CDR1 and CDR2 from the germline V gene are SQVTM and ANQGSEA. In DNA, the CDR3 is TGCAGCGTCCTGACTAGCGGTCAAGAGACCCAGTACTTC. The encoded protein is CSVLTSGQETQYF.

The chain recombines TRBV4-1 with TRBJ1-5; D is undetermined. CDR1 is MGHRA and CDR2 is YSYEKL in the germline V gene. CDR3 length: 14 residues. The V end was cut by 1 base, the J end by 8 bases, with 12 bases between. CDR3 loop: CASSQVVEPEPQHF. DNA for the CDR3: TGCGCCAGCAGCCAAGTTGTAGAACCGGAGCCCCAGCATTTT.

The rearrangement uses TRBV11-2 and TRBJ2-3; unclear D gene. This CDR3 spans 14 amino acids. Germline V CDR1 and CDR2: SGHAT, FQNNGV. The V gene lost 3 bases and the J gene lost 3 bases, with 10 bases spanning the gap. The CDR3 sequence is CASSFQFETDTQYF. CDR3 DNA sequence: TGTGCCAGCAGCTTTCAATTCGAGACAGATACGCAGTATTTT.

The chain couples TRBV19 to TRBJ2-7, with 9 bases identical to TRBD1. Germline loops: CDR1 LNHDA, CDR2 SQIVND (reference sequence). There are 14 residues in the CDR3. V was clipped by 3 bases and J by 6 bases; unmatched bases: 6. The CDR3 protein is CASSMGQGRGEQYF. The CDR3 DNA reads TGTGCCAGTAGTATGGGACAGGGTCGCGGCGAGCAGTACTTC.